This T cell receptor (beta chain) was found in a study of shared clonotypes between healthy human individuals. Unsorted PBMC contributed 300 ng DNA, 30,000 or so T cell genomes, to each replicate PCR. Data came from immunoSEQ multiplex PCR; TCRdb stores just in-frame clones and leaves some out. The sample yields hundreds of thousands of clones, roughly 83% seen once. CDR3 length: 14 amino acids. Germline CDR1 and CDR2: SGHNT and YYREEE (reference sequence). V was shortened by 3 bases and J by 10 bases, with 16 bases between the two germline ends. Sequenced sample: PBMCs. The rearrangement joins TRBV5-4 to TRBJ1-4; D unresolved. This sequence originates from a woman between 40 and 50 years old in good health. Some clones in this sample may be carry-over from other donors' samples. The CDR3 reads CASSSDVLGGKLFF. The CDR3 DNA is TGTGCCAGCAGCTCGGACGTCCTCGGTGGAAAACTGTTTTTT.